This TCR beta chain was profiled in a study of T cell responses to AZD1222 COVID-19 vaccine. The sample holds one count of this clone. Profiling relied on immunoSEQ multiplex PCR, and the TCRdb table lists in-frame clones only, not all of them. The data contain about 140,000 clones, roughly 92% of them singletons. The CDR3 loop spans 15 amino acids. With 4 bases removed from V and 5 bases from J, the gap between germline ends came to 15 bases. Germline V CDR1 and CDR2: KGHDR, SFDVKD. The clonotype comes from an adult in good health. The chain uses TRBV24-1 and TRBJ2-3; tentative D call: TRBD2 (6 bases). Specimen: peripheral blood, collected on day 0 of AZD1222 vaccination. CDR3 coding DNA: TGTGCCACCAGTGAGGCGGGACCTCCCGGAGATACGCAGTATTTT. Translating it yields CATSEAGPPGDTQYF.